One and the same sample provided the 18 T cell receptor beta chains below, sequenced in a study of identical twins. In TCRdb, the 5' RACE reads were re-called with MiXCR into one record per CDR3 protein. The sample shows more than 400,000 distinct CDR3 sequences, approximately 14% of them seen only once. This sample also belongs to another study, concerning yellow fever vaccine responses in identical twins.

The sequenced sample consisted of CD4+ T cells sorted from blood. The receptors were sampled from a woman younger than 35 in good health.

The chain joins TRBV12-3 or TRBV12-4 to TRBJ2-2; 12 bases map to TRBD2. J gave up 0 bases and V 4 bases, and 3 bases lay outside the gene matches. This CDR3 spans 17 amino acids. The CDR3 loop is CASSSRTSGANTGELFF. The DNA for the CDR3 is TGTGCCAGCAGTTCCCGGACTAGCGGGGCGAACACCGGGGAGCTGTTTTTT.

The chain is built from TRBV2 and TRBJ1-1, with D possibly being TRBD1 (5 bases). CDR1 is SNHLY, CDR2 FYNNEI, per germline. Trimming took off 4 bases at V and 1 base at J, with 13 bases between the two ends. The CDR3 covers 15 residues. In nucleotides, the CDR3 is TGTGCCAGCAGTGCTAGGGGCAGGGCGAACACTGAAGCTTTCTTT. Encoded protein: CASSARGRANTEAFF.

Only a few counts were recorded for this clonotype. The chain joins TRBV9 to TRBJ2-3, with no clear D. V lost 3 bases and J lost 0, with 14 bases in between. CDR3 length equals 16 residues. Germline values: CDR1 SGDLS, CDR2 YYNGEE. CDR3 amino acids: CASSAGVWASTDTQYF. Here the CDR3 DNA reads TGTGCCAGCAGCGCCGGAGTGTGGGCTAGCACAGATACGCAGTATTTT.

The V and J genes are TRBV20-1 and TRBJ2-5; 11 positions agree with TRBD2. Per germline, CDR1 DFQATT and CDR2 SNEGSKA (reference sequence). V dropped 0 bases and J dropped 1; count of bases not matched to a gene: 7. CDR3 length: 17 residues. DNA of the CDR3: TGCAGTGCTAGAGATGGTAATCTAGCGGGGGGCCAAGAGACCCAGTACTTC. Translated: CSARDGNLAGGQETQYF.

This clonotype was counted at least ten times. The rearrangement joins TRBV2 to TRBJ2-1; D is possibly TRBD1 (6 bases). Germline loops: CDR1 SNHLY, CDR2 FYNNEI. Between the trimmed V and J ends, which lost 4 bases and 8 bases, there was a span of 9 bases. The CDR3 runs 12 residues. The chain's CDR3 is CASSVTGYEQFF. CDR3 nucleotides: TGTGCCAGCAGTGTAACAGGGTATGAGCAGTTCTTC.

The chain is built from TRBV4-2 and TRBJ2-1; 10 nucleotides agree with TRBD2. Trimming removed 4 bases from V and 8 bases from J; junction bases left unmatched: 11. The germline CDR1 and CDR2 sequences are LGHNA and YNFKEQ. This CDR3 region has 16 residues. Here the CDR3 DNA reads TGTGCCAGCAGCCCCGAGGGGCTAGCGGGAGCTGATGAGCAGTTCTTC. Protein: CASSPEGLAGADEQFF.

This clonotype was seen only a few times. V is TRBV24-1 and J is TRBJ2-1; possibly TRBD2 for D (5 bases). CDR1 KGHDR and CDR2 SFDVKD come from the germline V gene. The CDR3 runs to 14 residues. The V gene lost 0 bases and the J gene lost 9 bases, with 11 bases spanning the gap. In nucleotides, the CDR3 is TGTGCCACCAGTGATTTGCTGGGCACTAGTGAGCAGTTCTTC. Amino acids: CATSDLLGTSEQFF.

CDR3 amino acids: CASSSRTGSSYNEQFF. CDR3 DNA: TGCGCCAGCAGCTCCCGGACAGGAAGCTCCTACAATGAGCAGTTCTTC. The V and J genes are TRBV5-1 and TRBJ2-1; 7 bases agree with TRBD1. The CDR3 contains 16 residues. Germline values: CDR1 SGHRS, CDR2 YFSETQ. The junction had 6 bases not matched to a gene; V was cut back by 3 bases and J by 0 bases.

The table lists this clonotype with a few counts. This chain connects TRBV20-1 to TRBJ2-7; D is ambiguous. Trimming shortened V by 0 bases and J by 5 bases, and 14 bases separated the two germline ends. CDR3 length: 14 amino acids. The germline V gene encodes CDR1 DFQATT and CDR2 SNEGSKA (reference sequence). DNA of the CDR3: TGCAGTGCTAGAGACATCGTCTATCGGGACGAGCAGTACGTC. It translates to CSARDIVYRDEQYV.

This clonotype was observed a handful of times. The genes are TRBV9 and TRBJ1-5; the D gene is possibly TRBD1 (6 bases). CDR3 length: 15 residues. With 0 bases removed from V and 5 bases from J, the gap between germline ends came to 12 bases. Per germline, CDR1 SGDLS and CDR2 YYNGEE. Here the CDR3 DNA reads TGTGCCAGCAGCGTAGAGCCGGCAGGGGATCAGCCCCAGCATTTT. It translates to CASSVEPAGDQPQHF. The complete variable domain, with remaining parts taken from reference TRBV9 and TRBJ1-5, reads DSGVTQTPKHLITATGQRVTLRCSPRSGDLSVYWYQQSLDQGLQFLIQYYNGEERAKGNILERFSAQQFPDLHSELNLSSLELGDSALYFCASSVEPAGDQPQHFGDGTRLSIL.

V usage is TRBV5-1 and J usage is TRBJ2-3, with D perhaps TRBD1 (5 bases). Germline V gene sequence: CDR1 SGHRS, CDR2 YFSETQ. Between the trimmed V and J ends, which lost 0 bases and 5 bases, there was a span of 10 bases. CDR3 length: 14 residues. Here the CDR3 DNA reads TGCGCCAGCAGCTTGGAGGGGTTGGAAGATACGCAGTATTTT. This codes for CASSLEGLEDTQYF.

This sequence joins TRBV5-6 and TRBJ2-5, with D maybe TRBD2 (6 bases). V lost 1 base to trimming and J lost 2 bases, with 15 bases between them. The CDR3 has 16 residues. Germline CDR1 and CDR2: SGHDT and YYEEEE. CDR3 amino acids: CASSLFGGITQETQYF. CDR3 sequence (DNA): TGTGCCAGCAGCTTGTTTGGGGGGATCACTCAAGAGACCCAGTACTTC.

The chain employs TRBV12-3 or TRBV12-4 and TRBJ2-2, with D perhaps TRBD1 (5 bases). The CDR3 has 15 residues. Trimming left V 5 bases short and J 4 bases short, with 14 bases between. CDR3 sequence (DNA): TGTGCCAGCAGTCGAGGATTTAGGGGCACCGGGGAGCTGTTTTTT. It translates to CASSRGFRGTGELFF.

The chain recombines TRBV27 with TRBJ1-5, with D maybe TRBD1 (6 bases). Germline values: CDR1 MNHEY, CDR2 SMNVEV (reference sequence). The CDR3 extends over 15 amino acids. V lost 5 bases and J lost 0, with 11 bases in between. CDR3 nucleotide sequence: TGTGCCAGCAGTACCGGGGGGCATAGCAATCAGCCCCAGCATTTT. Protein product: CASSTGGHSNQPQHF.

The V and J genes are TRBV10-3 and TRBJ2-7; unclear D gene. CDR1 and CDR2 (germline): ENHRY, SYGVKD. The CDR3 loop spans 14 amino acids. V lost 4 bases, J lost 2 bases, and 12 bases lay in between. CDR3 sequence (DNA): TGTGCCATCAGTGGTATGGAGACCGCCTACGAGCAGTACTTC. This translates into CAISGMETAYEQYF.

This clonotype was observed a handful of times. This rearrangement joins TRBV7-8 to TRBJ2-1; D is ambiguous. The V gene lost 1 base and the J gene lost 2 bases, with 9 bases spanning the gap. This CDR3 has 15 amino acids. Germline V gene data show CDR1 as SGHVS and CDR2 as FQNEAQ. The DNA for the CDR3 is TGTGCCAGCAGCTTAGTTCCGACGCCCTACAATGAGCAGTTCTTC. This encodes CASSLVPTPYNEQFF.

This chain connects TRBV2 to TRBJ1-3; D remains unclear. The germline V and J ends were trimmed by 2 bases and 0 bases, with 14 bases remaining between them. The CDR3 covers 17 residues. In germline, CDR1 is SNHLY, CDR2 FYNNEI. Here the CDR3 DNA reads TGTGCCAGCAGTGAAAGTTGGTTCCAGAGCTCTGGAAACACCATATATTTT. Its translation is CASSESWFQSSGNTIYF. The whole variable domain, remainder taken from reference TRBV2 and TRBJ1-3, is EPEVTQTPSHQVTQMGQEVILRCVPISNHLYFYWYRQILGQKVEFLVSFYNNEISEKSEIFDDQFSVERPDGSNFTLKIRSTKLEDSAMYFCASSESWFQSSGNTIYFGEGSWLTVV.

This clonotype turned up a few times. CDR3 DNA: TGTGCCAGCAGGATAGGACAAACCGGCAATCAGCCCCAGCATTTT. Its translation: CASRIGQTGNQPQHF. The chain is built from TRBV12-3 or TRBV12-4 and TRBJ1-5, with D perhaps TRBD1 (5 bases). V dropped 6 bases and J dropped 2 bases, with 14 bases sitting between them. The CDR3 totals 15 residues.